Presented here are 25 T cell receptor beta chains from one specimen sequenced in a study of CD8+CD57+ T cells in acquired aplastic anemia. It was genomic DNA that served as the template for profiling TCR beta VDJ and CDR3. MiXCR, run by TCRdb on the reads, gives a single entry per CDR3 protein. The sample yields roughly 300,000 distinct CDR3 sequences, approximately 55% seen once. The source material was sorted CD4+, CD8+, or CD8+CD57+ T cells (not recorded which) from PBMCs. The receptors were gathered from a human donor with severe aplastic anemia or a healthy control (not recorded which).

Comments on this clonotype: One end of the junction varies from germline; a read error may be responsible. The chain links TRBV18 to TRBJ2-7; 10 bases map to TRBD1. The J call may be wrong; the DNA end is better matched by TRBJ2-4. The length of the CDR3 is 14 residues. The germline V gene has CDR1 KGHSH and CDR2 LQKENI. Here the CDR3 DNA reads TGTGTCAGCTCACCTGGACAGGGGGGAGCCATTCAGTACTTC. It encodes CVSSPGQGGAIQYF.

This clonotype has at least ten counts. The chain joins TRBV25-1 to TRBJ2-3; the match to TRBD2 covers 7 bases. CDR1 and CDR2 (germline): MGHDK, SYGVNS. The length of the CDR3 is 17 residues. The ends lost 3 bases at V and 1 base at J; junction bases unmatched: 10. The CDR3 here is CASSEVGAGFRTDTQYF. CDR3 coding DNA: TGTGCCAGCAGTGAGGTAGGAGCGGGGTTTCGCACAGATACGCAGTATTTT.

The rearrangement links TRBV20-1 to TRBJ2-3, with 14 nucleotides matching TRBD2. This CDR3 contains 17 residues. The J segment lost 6 bases and the V segment lost 5 bases, leaving 13 bases of the junction unmatched. The germline gives CDR1 DFQATT, CDR2 SNEGSKA (reference sequence). This CDR3 reads CSAGTSGGGTPRDTQYF. The CDR3 DNA follows: TGCAGTGCTGGGACTAGCGGGGGTGGCACGCCGAGGGATACGCAGTATTTT.

The chain is built from TRBV20-1 and TRBJ1-1; no definite D call. V lost 1 base and J lost 8, with 11 bases in between. The germline CDR1 and CDR2 sequences are DFQATT and SNEGSKA (reference sequence). The CDR3 length is 12 residues. In DNA, the CDR3 is TGCAGTGCTAGAGGCACTCCGGGAGAAGCTTTCTTT. Translating it yields CSARGTPGEAFF.

This chain links TRBV7-9 with TRBJ1-1, with TRBD1 as a possible D gene (5 bases). The CDR3 contains 14 residues. The V end was cut by 3 bases, the J end by 5 bases, with 13 bases between. CDR1 is SEHNR and CDR2 is FQNEAQ in the germline V gene (reference sequence). CDR3 residues: CASSLRGGSTEAFF. Here the CDR3 DNA reads TGTGCCAGCAGCTTGAGGGGCGGAAGTACTGAAGCTTTCTTT.

Concerning this clonotype itself: The junction and the germline gene differ at one end; a read error may be behind it. The V call is TRBV7-9, the J call TRBJ1-2, with TRBD1 as a possible D gene (6 bases). The germline gives CDR1 SEHNR, CDR2 FQNEAQ (reference sequence). CDR3 length: 13 amino acids. For the CDR3, the DNA is TGTGCCAGCAGCCCGCGACAGGAGGCTGGCTACAACTTC. This gives the protein CASSPRQEAGYNF.

The chain carries TRBV10-3 and TRBJ2-1; D possibly corresponds to TRBD2 (5 bases). The germline V gene has CDR1 ENHRY and CDR2 SYGVKD. V was clipped by 4 bases and J by 5 bases, with 9 bases between them. CDR3 length: 13 residues. As DNA, the CDR3 is TGTGCCATCAGTGGGAGGTTGGACAATGAGCAGTTCTTC. Protein sequence: CAISGRLDNEQFF.

This chain connects TRBV7-9 to TRBJ1-1, with 7 bases that match TRBD1. With V trimmed by 5 bases and J by 2 bases, 11 bases remained unmatched. CDR1 and CDR2 (germline): SEHNR, FQNEAQ (reference sequence). The CDR3 contains 16 residues. The CDR3 is CASSPWAGTVNTEAFF. CDR3 coding DNA: TGTGCCAGCAGCCCTTGGGCCGGGACAGTTAACACTGAAGCTTTCTTT.

This clonotype was seen many times. The chain joins TRBV7-2 to TRBJ2-5; the D gene is possibly TRBD1 (6 bases). CDR1 SGHTA and CDR2 FQGNSA come from the germline V gene. V lost 5 bases, J lost 4 bases, and 14 bases lay in between. The CDR3 runs to 14 residues. CDR3 coding DNA: TGTGCCAGCAGCGTCTCCAGGGGAGCAGAGACCCAGTACTTC. Its translation is CASSVSRGAETQYF.

J is TRBJ2-2 and V is TRBV14, with TRBD2 matching 8 bases. V lost 2 bases, J lost 7 bases, and 9 bases stayed unmatched. The germline V gene has CDR1 SGHDN and CDR2 FVKESK. The CDR3 runs 16 residues. DNA for the CDR3: TGTGCCAGCAGCCAACCCCCCGGGAGGGCCGTCGGGGAGCTGTTTTTT. Translation: CASSQPPGRAVGELFF.

In its sample, this clonotype was seen many times. This sequence joins TRBV2 and TRBJ1-6; TRBD1 agrees at 8 bases. In germline, CDR1 is SNHLY, CDR2 FYNNEI. The CDR3 totals 13 residues. V gave up 4 bases and J gave up 11 bases; unmatched junction bases: 4. DNA of the CDR3: TGTGCCAGCAGTGGACAGGGGCTGGCACCCCTCCACTTT. Its translation is CASSGQGLAPLHF.

This clonotype was observed a handful of times. The chain joins TRBV5-1 to TRBJ2-3, with D uncertain. This CDR3 is 13 amino acids long. V dropped 1 base and J dropped 6 bases, with 9 bases sitting between them. The germline V gene has CDR1 SGHRS and CDR2 YFSETQ. Here the CDR3 DNA reads TGCGCCAGCAGCTTGTCGAGAGCCGATACGCAGTATTTT. This encodes CASSLSRADTQYF.

This chain joins TRBV5-1 and TRBJ1-2, with 9 bases aligning to TRBD1. The J segment lost 5 bases and the V segment lost 2 bases, leaving 4 bases of the junction unmatched. The CDR3 runs 14 residues. Germline V gene data show CDR1 as SGHRS and CDR2 as YFSETQ. The CDR3 loop is CASSFDRGEYGYTF. CDR3 coding DNA: TGCGCCAGCAGCTTCGACAGGGGGGAATATGGCTACACCTTC.

The CDR3 DNA sequence: TGTGCCAGCAGTGAATCGTCGCTAGCCCGCTACGAGCAGTACTTC. It is translated as CASSESSLARYEQYF. The genes are TRBV2 and TRBJ2-7, with D maybe TRBD2 (5 bases). The CDR3 is 15 residues long. The V and J ends lost 2 bases and 3 bases respectively, with 14 bases between them. Per the germline V gene, CDR1 is SNHLY and CDR2 is FYNNEI.

This clonotype was found a few times. V gene TRBV7-9 combines with J gene TRBJ2-7; 7 bases match TRBD2. CDR3 length: 15 residues. The V and J ends lost 5 bases and 5 bases, in that order; junction bases with no gene match: 12. The germline CDR1 and CDR2 sequences are SEHNR and FQNEAQ (reference sequence). CDR3 sequence reads: CASSPGLERVDEQYF. DNA for the CDR3: TGTGCCAGCAGCCCCGGACTAGAACGGGTGGACGAGCAGTACTTC.

This clonotype was seen a few times. The chain couples TRBV9 to TRBJ2-5; TRBD1 matches at 8 bases. This CDR3 region has 15 residues. Germline assignment: CDR1 SGDLS and CDR2 YYNGEE. V lost 5 bases and J lost 9; bases outside the gene matches: 15. DNA of the CDR3: TGTGCCAGCAGGCGACAGGGGCCGAGCAATCAGCCCCAGTACTTC. This codes for CASRRQGPSNQPQYF.

As regards this clonotype: A much bigger clone sits one base away, suggesting this may be a read error. The chain joins TRBV27 to TRBJ2-7; 12 bases agree with TRBD1. The J segment lost 1 base and the V segment lost 8 bases, leaving 12 bases of the junction unmatched. The CDR3 contains 17 residues. Looked up from germline, CDR1 is MNHEY and CDR2 is SMNVEV (reference sequence). CDR3 nucleotides: TGTGCCAGCGGCGAGCGGGACAGGGGGCAAAAATCCTACGAGCAGTACTTC. Residues: CASGERDRGQKSYEQYF.

This clonotype came up once. This clone may be a read error of a much larger clone one base away. The rearrangement uses TRBV4-3 and TRBJ2-2; D is unclear. Germline V gives CDR1 LGHNA, CDR2 YSLEER. The CDR3 covers 15 residues. The chain's CDR3 is CASGQDRERTGELFF. The CDR3 region has the DNA TGCGCCAGCGGCCAAGATAGAGAACGCACCGGGGAGCTGTTTTTT.

This clonotype was observed at least ten times. CDR3 sequence reads: CASSLTGSVNQPQHF. Written as DNA, the CDR3 is TGTGCCAGCAGCTTGACAGGGAGTGTCAATCAGCCCCAGCATTTT. V and J are TRBV5-8 and TRBJ1-5; maybe TRBD1 (6 bases). Germline assignment: CDR1 SGHTS and CDR2 YDEGEE. V was shortened by 1 base and J by 3 bases, with 11 bases between the two germline ends. The CDR3 is 15 amino acids.

Comments on this clonotype: The junction differs from germline at one of its ends, possibly a read error. The J gene is TRBJ2-7, the V gene TRBV10-3; D is unresolved. The CDR3 length is 12 residues. Germline V gene lookup returns CDR1 ENHRY and CDR2 SYGVKD. The CDR3 here is CASSLMPYEQYF. CDR3 nucleotide sequence: TGTGCCAGCAGTTTGATGCCCTACGAGCAGTACTTC.

This chain links TRBV19 with TRBJ2-5; possibly TRBD2 for D (7 bases). This CDR3 spans 14 amino acids. The germline V and J ends were trimmed by 6 bases and 5 bases, with 16 bases remaining between them. Looked up from germline, CDR1 is LNHDA and CDR2 is SQIVND (reference sequence). CDR3 region: CASRSRGARETQYF. As DNA, the CDR3 is TGTGCCAGTAGATCACGGGGGGCCCGGGAGACCCAGTACTTC.

This clonotype showed up many times. The V and J genes are TRBV7-9 and TRBJ1-1, with 7 bases aligning to TRBD1. J was trimmed by 4 bases and V by 4 bases; bases with no gene match: 3. This CDR3 has 13 residues. Germline CDR1 SEHNR, CDR2 FQNEAQ (reference sequence). CDR3 in amino acids: CASSSTGVTEAFF. The CDR3 region has the DNA TGTGCCAGCAGCTCTACAGGGGTCACTGAAGCTTTCTTT. The full variable domain, its missing parts supplied by reference TRBV7-9 and TRBJ1-1, is DTGVSQNPRHKITKRGQNVTFRCDPISEHNRLYWYRQTLGQGPEFLTYFQNEAQLEKSRLLSDRFSAERPKGSFSTLEIQRTEQGDSAMYLCASSSTGVTEAFFGQGTRLTVV.

The rearrangement uses TRBV7-2 and TRBJ1-2, with D possibly TRBD1 on 5 matching bases. In germline, CDR1 is SGHTA, CDR2 FQGNSA. The CDR3 contains 15 residues. V lost 5 bases and J lost 4, with 17 bases in between. This CDR3 reads CASSQRGVKGYGYTF. The CDR3, as DNA: TGTGCCAGCAGCCAGAGAGGGGTTAAGGGCTATGGCTACACCTTC.

Ten or more counts support this clonotype. The chain combines TRBV7-2 with TRBJ1-2; 10 nucleotides align to TRBD1. Unmatched junction bases numbered 33, after V lost 0 bases and J lost 8 bases. The length of the CDR3 is 24 residues. The germline V gene encodes CDR1 SGHTA and CDR2 FQGNSA. CDR3 DNA sequence: TGTGCCAGCAGCTTAGCATGGGGGACAGGGGCCAGCCCGACCGTCTTATCCCAGGGGGACGGCTACACCTTC. Translation: CASSLAWGTGASPTVLSQGDGYTF.

This clonotype was observed a single time. The chain combines TRBV5-1 with TRBJ1-2; D remains unclear. V lost 7 bases to trimming and J lost 8 bases, with 15 bases between them. The germline gives CDR1 SGHRS, CDR2 YFSETQ. The CDR3 has 12 amino acids. The CDR3 region has the DNA TGCGCCAGCGCGCGCGGCAGCGGGGGCTACACCTTC. This codes for CASARGSGGYTF.